These 17 T cell receptor beta chains were all obtained from the same sample, sequenced in a study of T cell repertoires in cytomegalovirus infection. The antigens these receptors bind are not known. TCRdb re-called the reads with MiXCR, one entry per CDR3 protein. The sample lists about 770,000 distinct CDR3 sequences; almost 30% were seen once. Sequenced material: cultured CD8+ T cells from PBMCs, taken from culture after CMV antigen stimulation. These TCRs come from a human donor in good health (CMV status not recorded). Some clones in this sample may be carry-over from other donors' samples.

The gene calls are TRBV27 and TRBJ2-5; weak D call: TRBD2 (6 bases). The V gene's germline CDR1 is MNHEY and CDR2 SMNVEV (reference sequence). The CDR3 loop spans 14 amino acids. CDR3 region: CVSRRGPFQETQYF. The CDR3 DNA reads TGTGTCAGTAGGCGGGGACCCTTCCAAGAGACCCAGTACTTC.

In this sample, this clonotype turned up many times. This chain links TRBV12-3 or TRBV12-4 with TRBJ2-2; TRBD2 agrees at 8 bases. The CDR3 runs to 18 residues. V lost 2 bases, J lost 1 base, and 9 bases stayed unmatched. This CDR3 is CASSLIGSGGLNTGELFF. CDR3 nucleotide sequence: TGTGCCAGCAGTTTAATTGGGAGCGGGGGCTTGAACACCGGGGAGCTGTTTTTT.

This clonotype was detected many times. The chain has TRBV28 and TRBJ2-1; no firm D call. The CDR3 sequence is 15 residues long. The V end lost 3 bases, the J end lost 6 bases, and 15 bases lay between the germline ends. In germline, CDR1 is MDHEN, CDR2 SYDVKM. The CDR3 DNA is TGTGCCAGCAGTTTGGGGTTTGGCGCTGGCAATGAGCAGTTCTTC. As protein: CASSLGFGAGNEQFF.

The chain links TRBV12-3 or TRBV12-4 to TRBJ1-1; tentative D call: TRBD1 (6 bases). Trimming shortened V by 0 bases and J by 7 bases, and 15 bases separated the two germline ends. The CDR3 consists of 15 residues. In nucleotides, the CDR3 is TGTGCCAGCAGTTTAGCCGGCAGGGGAGGGGATGAAGCTTTCTTT. Translating gives CASSLAGRGGDEAFF.

This clonotype showed up just a few times. V gene TRBV7-6 combines with J gene TRBJ2-2; D is undetermined. Trimming pared 2 bases from V and 4 bases from J, leaving 14 bases between. The germline CDR1 and CDR2 sequences are SGHVS and FNYEAQ. The CDR3 length is 16 residues. The CDR3 nucleotides are TGTGCCAGCAGCTTAATTGTTAAGGGTGGCACCGGGGAGCTGTTTTTT. This encodes CASSLIVKGGTGELFF.

The chain uses TRBV20-1 and TRBJ2-3; no clear D. This CDR3 comprises 15 residues. From germline, CDR1 is DFQATT and CDR2 SNEGSKA (reference sequence). V was clipped by 2 bases and J by 1 base, with 13 bases between them. The CDR3 is CSARRLYLGTDTQYF. The DNA for the CDR3 is TGCAGTGCTAGAAGGCTCTACCTGGGCACAGATACGCAGTATTTT.

The chain is built from TRBV14 and TRBJ2-3; D ambiguous. The CDR3 totals 12 residues. V was shortened by 5 bases and J by 10 bases, with 13 bases between the two germline ends. Germline-derived CDR1 and CDR2 are SGHDN and FVKESK. CDR3 nucleotides: TGTGCCAGCAGCTTCCTGTCAAGGGCGCAGTATTTT. Its translation: CASSFLSRAQYF.

This clonotype was picked up a small number of times. V usage is TRBV28 and J usage is TRBJ2-3; either TRBD1 or TRBD2 may supply D (6 bases each). This CDR3 region has 16 residues. In germline, CDR1 is MDHEN, CDR2 SYDVKM. Trimming shortened V by 4 bases and J by 0 bases, and 14 bases separated the two germline ends. The CDR3 nucleotides are TGTGCCAGCAGTTACGGGGGCAGGGCTAGCACAGATACGCAGTATTTT. It codes for CASSYGGRASTDTQYF.

This sequence joins TRBV25-1 and TRBJ1-3; TRBD1 is a possible D gene (6 bases). The CDR3 contains 16 residues. The germline V gene has CDR1 MGHDK and CDR2 SYGVNS. V was pared by 3 bases and J by 14 bases, with 26 bases between. This chain's CDR3 is CASSDPYRAGEKTLYF. The CDR3 DNA sequence: TGTGCCAGCAGTGACCCCTACAGGGCCGGGGAGAAGACCCTATATTTT.

CDR3 amino acids: CASSFFGQENTGELFF. CDR3 coding DNA: TGTGCCAGCAGCTTCTTCGGACAGGAGAACACCGGGGAGCTGTTTTTT. The chain links TRBV6-2 or TRBV6-3 to TRBJ2-2, with 7 bases that match TRBD1. The CDR3 covers 16 residues. The germline V gene has CDR1 MNHEY and CDR2 SVGEGT. Trimming at V came to 6 bases and at J to 1 base, leaving 8 bases not matched to a gene.

This clonotype was seen repeatedly, ten times or more. This chain links TRBV4-1 with TRBJ1-5; the D is unclear. The CDR3 extends over 13 amino acids. Germline CDR1 MGHRA, CDR2 YSYEKL. V was pared by 4 bases and J by 5 bases, with 9 bases between. The CDR3 sequence: CASSPELDQPQHF. The CDR3 coding sequence is TGCGCCAGCAGCCCGGAGTTAGATCAGCCCCAGCATTTT.

The DNA of the CDR3 is TGTGCCACCAGTGTGAGAGGCTACAATGAGCAGTTCTTC. This encodes CATSVRGYNEQFF. This chain joins TRBV24-1 and TRBJ2-1; D ambiguous. Germline CDR1 reads KGHDR; CDR2 reads SFDVKD. Trimming stripped 5 bases from V and 3 bases from J, with 7 bases between. The CDR3 runs to 13 residues.

This clonotype was detected many times. The CDR3 bases are TGTGCCAGCAACCTTGACGGGACCTACGAGCAGTACTTC. Translation: CASNLDGTYEQYF. The chain carries TRBV12-3 or TRBV12-4 and TRBJ2-7; possibly TRBD2 for D (5 bases). V was clipped by 7 bases and J by 2 bases, with 12 bases between them. CDR3 length: 13 residues.

This clonotype was observed a few times. The rearrangement joins TRBV12-3 or TRBV12-4 to TRBJ2-7, with TRBD1 identical over 10 bases. The CDR3 runs 15 residues. V gave up 6 bases and J gave up 6 bases; unmatched junction bases: 11. CDR3 bases: TGTGCCAGCAGCCCCCGAACCGGGACAGGGGCCGAGCAGTACTTC. Translation gives CASSPRTGTGAEQYF.

The gene calls are TRBV6-1 and TRBJ1-5; 7 bases line up with TRBD1. J gave up 5 bases and V 1 base, and 2 bases lay outside the gene matches. The CDR3 covers 14 residues. Germline V gene sequence: CDR1 MNHNS, CDR2 SASEGT. CDR3 coding DNA: TGTGCCAGCAGTGAAGGGGACAGTCATCAGCCCCAGCATTTT. As protein: CASSEGDSHQPQHF.

This sequence joins TRBV6-2 or TRBV6-3 and TRBJ2-1; TRBD2 might be the D (6 bases). The CDR3 is made up of 17 amino acids. V was shortened by 5 bases and J by 0 bases, with 17 bases between the two germline ends. Germline loops: CDR1 MNHEY, CDR2 SVGEGT. The DNA for the CDR3 is TGTGCCAGCAGTCCCCAACGGCGGGGCGGCTCCTACAATGAGCAGTTCTTC. It encodes CASSPQRRGGSYNEQFF.

The chain joins TRBV24-1 to TRBJ1-2, with 10 bases fitting TRBD1. J lost 3 bases, V lost 3 bases, and 0 bases had no gene match. The CDR3 is made up of 14 amino acids. The germline V gene encodes CDR1 KGHDR and CDR2 SFDVKD. CDR3 nucleotides: TGTGCCACCAGTGATGGACAGGGGGACTATGGCTACACCTTC. Residues: CATSDGQGDYGYTF.